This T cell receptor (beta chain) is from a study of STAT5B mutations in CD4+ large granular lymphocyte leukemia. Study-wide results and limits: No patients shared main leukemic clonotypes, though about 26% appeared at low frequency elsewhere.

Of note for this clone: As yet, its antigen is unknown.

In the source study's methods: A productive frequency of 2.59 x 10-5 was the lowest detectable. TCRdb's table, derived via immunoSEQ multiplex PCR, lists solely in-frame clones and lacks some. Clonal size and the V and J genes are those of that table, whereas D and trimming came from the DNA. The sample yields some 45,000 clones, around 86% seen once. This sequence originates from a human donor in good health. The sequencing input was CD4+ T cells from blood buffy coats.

CDR3: CASMARRVETQYF. The CDR3 DNA is TGTGCCAGCATGGCGAGGAGGGTTGAGACCCAGTACTTC. The V gene is TRBV6-1, the J gene TRBJ2-5, with D possibly TRBD2 on 6 matching bases. The V and J ends lost 7 bases and 5 bases respectively, with 14 bases between them. Per the germline V gene, CDR1 is MNHNS and CDR2 is SASEGT. The CDR3 runs 13 residues.